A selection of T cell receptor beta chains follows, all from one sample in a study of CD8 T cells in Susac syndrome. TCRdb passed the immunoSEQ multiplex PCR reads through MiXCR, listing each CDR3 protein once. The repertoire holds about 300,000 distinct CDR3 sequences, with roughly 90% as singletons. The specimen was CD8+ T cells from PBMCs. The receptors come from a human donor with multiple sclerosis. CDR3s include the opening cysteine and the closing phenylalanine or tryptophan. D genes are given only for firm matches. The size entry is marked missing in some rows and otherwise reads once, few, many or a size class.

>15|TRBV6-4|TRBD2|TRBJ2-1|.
TGTGCCAGCAGTGACGAGCGGGGGGCCCCGAATGAGCAGTTCTTC
CASSDERGAPNEQFF
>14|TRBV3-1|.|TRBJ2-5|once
TGTGCCAGCAGCCAAGGGCACATCCAAGAGACCCAGTACTTC
CASSQGHIQETQYF
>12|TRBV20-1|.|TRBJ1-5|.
TGCAGTGCTACAACAGGGACTCAGCCCCAGCATTTT
CSATTGTQPQHF
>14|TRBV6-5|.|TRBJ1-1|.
TGTGCCAGCAGTTCCCACCGGTGGGACACTGAAGCTTTCTTT
CASSSHRWDTEAFF
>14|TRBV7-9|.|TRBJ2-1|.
TGTGCCAGCAGCTCCCTCAGGAGCTACAATGAGCAGTTCTTC
CASSSLRSYNEQFF
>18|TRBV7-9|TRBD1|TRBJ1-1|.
TGTGCCAGCTCTGGGGAGGGCAGGGGGCCGATTATGAACACTGAAGCTTTCTTT
CASSGEGRGPIMNTEAFF
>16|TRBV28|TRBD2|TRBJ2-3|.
TGTGCCAGCAGGCCGACCCTAGCGGGGAGCACAGATACGCAGTATTTT
CASRPTLAGSTDTQYF
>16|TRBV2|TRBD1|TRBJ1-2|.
TGTGCCAGCAGAGGGACAGATCCACTATTTAACTATGGCTACACCTTC
CASRGTDPLFNYGYTF
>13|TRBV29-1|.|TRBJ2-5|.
TGCAGCGTTGAACCTCCAGGGCGGGAGACCCAGTACTTC
CSVEPPGRETQYF
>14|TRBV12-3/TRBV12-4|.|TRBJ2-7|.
TGTGCCAGCACTTGGGGCAGGGATGTGGACGAGCAGTACTTC
CASTWGRDVDEQYF
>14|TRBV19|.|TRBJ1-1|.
TGTGCCAGTACGCACCAAATAGGGAACACTGAAGCTTTCTTT
CASTHQIGNTEAFF
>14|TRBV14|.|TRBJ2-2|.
TGTGCCAGCACACAGGCGGTTGGCACCGGGGAGCTGTTTTTT
CASTQAVGTGELFF
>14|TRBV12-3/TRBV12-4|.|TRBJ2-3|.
TGTGCCAGCAGTTCGTGGGATAGCACAGATACGCAGTATTTT
CASSSWDSTDTQYF
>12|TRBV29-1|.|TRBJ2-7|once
TGCAGCGTTGGTAGGGCTTACCACGAGCAGTACTTC
CSVGRAYHEQYF
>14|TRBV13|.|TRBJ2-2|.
TGTGCCAGCAGCGCTAGAGGAGTATCCGGGGAGCTGTTTTTT
CASSARGVSGELFF
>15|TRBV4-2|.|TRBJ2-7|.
TGTGCCAGCAGCCAAGATCCGGGTCTAGCGTACGAGCAGTACTTC
CASSQDPGLAYEQYF
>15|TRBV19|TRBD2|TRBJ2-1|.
TGTGCCACCTCGAGCGGGACGGTATCCTACAATGAGCAGTTCTTC
CATSSGTVSYNEQFF
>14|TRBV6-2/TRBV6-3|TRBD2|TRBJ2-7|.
TGTGCCAGCAGCCCGCAGGGAGGGCGGTACGAGCAGTACTTC
CASSPQGGRYEQYF
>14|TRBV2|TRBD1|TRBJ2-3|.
TGTGCCAGCAGTTGGGACAGGGGGGAAGATACGCAGTATTTT
CASSWDRGEDTQYF
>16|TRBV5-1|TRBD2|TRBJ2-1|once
TGCGCCAGCAGCCTCCCTCTAGCGGGCGCCTACAATGAGCAGTTCTTC
CASSLPLAGAYNEQFF
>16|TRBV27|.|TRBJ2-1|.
TGTGCCAGCACTTCGTTGTCGTTTGGGGGCTACAATGAGCAGTTCTTC
CASTSLSFGGYNEQFF
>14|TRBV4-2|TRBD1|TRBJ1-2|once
TGTGCCAGCAGCCAAGATAGACAGGGGGCCGAGTACACCTTC
CASSQDRQGAEYTF
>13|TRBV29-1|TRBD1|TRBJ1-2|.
TGCAGCGCTCCAACAGGGGGCGCCTATGGCTACACCTTC
CSAPTGGAYGYTF
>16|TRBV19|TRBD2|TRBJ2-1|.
TGTGCCAGTAGTGTGATTAGCGGGCCGGTATACAATGAGCAGTTCTTC
CASSVISGPVYNEQFF
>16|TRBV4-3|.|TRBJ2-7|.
TGCGCCAGCAGCCAAGAACCTTACCCGATCTCCTACGAGCAGTACTTC
CASSQEPYPISYEQYF
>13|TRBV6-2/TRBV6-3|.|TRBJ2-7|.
TGTGCCAGCAGTGCCGGACGGTGGAGCGAGCAGTACTTC
CASSAGRWSEQYF
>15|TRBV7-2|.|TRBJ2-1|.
TGTGCCAGCAGCTGGGGGGCCTACGTTGACAATGAGCAGTTCTTC
CASSWGAYVDNEQFF
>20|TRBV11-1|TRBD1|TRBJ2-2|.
TGTGCCAGCAGCTCACCGTCATGGGGAGGGACAGGGATTGGCACCGGGGAGCTGTTTTTT
CASSSPSWGGTGIGTGELFF
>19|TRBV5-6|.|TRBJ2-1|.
TGTGCCAGCAGCCCTTCCCCACCCGGGACCCTAAAGGGCAACAATGAGCAGTTCTTC
CASSPSPPGTLKGNNEQFF
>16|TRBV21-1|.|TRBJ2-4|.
TGTGCCAGCAGCAAAAGGGGGGACAGGGAGGTAAACATTCAGTACTTC
CASSKRGDREVNIQYF
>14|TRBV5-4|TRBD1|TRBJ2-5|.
TGTGCCAGCAGATTTACAGGGGGCCGTGAGACCCAGTACTTC
CASRFTGGRETQYF
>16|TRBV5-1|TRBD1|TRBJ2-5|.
TGCGCCAGCAGCTTGTCCTCGACAGGGGCCGTCGTGACCCAGTACTTC
CASSLSSTGAVVTQYF
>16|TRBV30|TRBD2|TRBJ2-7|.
TGTGCCTGGAGCCAGGGGAGGAGCGGGAGCTCCTACGAGCAGTACTTC
CAWSQGRSGSSYEQYF
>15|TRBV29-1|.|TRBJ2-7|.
TGCAGCGTTGTAATGCTTCTATTCGAAGACTACGAGCAGTACTTC
CSVVMLLFEDYEQYF
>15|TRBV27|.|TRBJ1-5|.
TGTGCCAGTGCAGAGGACCGTAGCATCAATCAGCCCCAGCATTTT
CASAEDRSINQPQHF
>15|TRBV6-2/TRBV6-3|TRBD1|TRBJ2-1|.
TGTGCCAGCAGTTACCTCGGGCAGGGGGTCAATGAGCAGTTCTTC
CASSYLGQGVNEQFF
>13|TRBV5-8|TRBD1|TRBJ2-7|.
TGTGCCAGCGGGGACAGGGAATCCCACGAGCAGTACTTC
CASGDRESHEQYF
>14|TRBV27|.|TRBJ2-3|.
TGTGCCAGCAGCCCCCTTTCAGACACAGATACGCAGTATTTT
CASSPLSDTDTQYF
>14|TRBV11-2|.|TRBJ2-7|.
TGTGCCAGCAGCCACTCGCCGACTATGGACGAGCAGTACTTC
CASSHSPTMDEQYF
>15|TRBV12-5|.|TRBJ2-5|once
TGTGCTAGTGGTTCTACCAAGGGCGGACAAGAGACCCAGTACTTC
CASGSTKGGQETQYF
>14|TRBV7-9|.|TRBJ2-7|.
TGTGCCAGCAGCTCACCGTTTGGAGCCTACGAGCAGTACTTC
CASSSPFGAYEQYF
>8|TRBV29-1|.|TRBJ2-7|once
TGCAGCGTTCTATGGCAGTACTTC
CSVLWQYF
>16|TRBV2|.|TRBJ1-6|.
TGTGCCAGCAGTGCTGACCCGAGCTCCTATAATTCACCCCTCCACTTT
CASSADPSSYNSPLHF
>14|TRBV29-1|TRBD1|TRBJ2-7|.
TGCAGCGTTGGTAGGGGACAGGGGGGCTACGAGCAGTACTTC
CSVGRGQGGYEQYF
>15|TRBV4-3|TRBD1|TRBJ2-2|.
TGCGCCAGCAGCTCCGGGACAGGGGTCACCGGGGAGCTGTTTTTT
CASSSGTGVTGELFF
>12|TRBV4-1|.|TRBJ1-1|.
TGCGCCAGCAGCCGAGGGGCCACTGAAGCTTTCTTT
CASSRGATEAFF
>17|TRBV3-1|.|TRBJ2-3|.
TGTGCCAGCAGCGCCCCCGAGAGGGAGGCTGGGACAGATACGCAGTATTTT
CASSAPEREAGTDTQYF
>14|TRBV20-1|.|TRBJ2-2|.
TGCAGTGCTAGTTTGGGAAGGAACACCGGGGAGCTGTTTTTT
CSASLGRNTGELFF
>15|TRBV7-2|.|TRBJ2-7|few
TGTGCCAGCAGCTTAAGAGACGGACGACCTCTCGAGCAGTACTTC
CASSLRDGRPLEQYF
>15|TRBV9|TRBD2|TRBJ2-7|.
TGTGCCAGCAGCGCCAGCGGGGGGGCCCCCTACGAGCAGTACTTC
CASSASGGAPYEQYF
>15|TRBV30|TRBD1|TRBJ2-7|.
TGTGCCTGGAGTAAAAGTATAGGGGGCGCGGACGAGCAGTACTTC
CAWSKSIGGADEQYF
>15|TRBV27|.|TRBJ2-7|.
TGTGCCAGCAGTTTATCGGTCGCCTTTCGGTACGAGCAGTACTTC
CASSLSVAFRYEQYF
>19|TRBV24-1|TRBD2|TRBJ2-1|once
TGTGCCACCAGTGATTCGGGGACTAGCGGGGGTCTAGTAACCAATGAGCAGTTCTTC
CATSDSGTSGGLVTNEQFF
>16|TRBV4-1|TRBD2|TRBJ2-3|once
TGCGCCAGCAGCCAAGGACTAGCGGGATGGCGGGATACGCAGTATTTT
CASSQGLAGWRDTQYF
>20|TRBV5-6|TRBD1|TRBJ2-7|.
TGTGCCAGCAGCAGAACCCGACGGGACAGGGGGCAACATGACTACTACGAGCAGTACTTC
CASSRTRRDRGQHDYYEQYF
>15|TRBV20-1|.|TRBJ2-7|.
TGCAGTGCTAGAGATAGGGCTAGCGCCTCCTACGAGCAGTACTTC
CSARDRASASYEQYF
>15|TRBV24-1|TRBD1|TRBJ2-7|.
TGTGCCACCAGTGCCACCGGGACAGGGGCCTACGAGCAGTACTTC
CATSATGTGAYEQYF
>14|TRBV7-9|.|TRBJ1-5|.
TGTGCCAGCAGCTCACTACGGGGTGGAGGAGCCCAGCATTTT
CASSSLRGGGAQHF
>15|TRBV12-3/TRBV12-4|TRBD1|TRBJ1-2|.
TGTGCCAGCTTTAACCAGGGGGCGCAGGACTATGGCTACACCTTC
CASFNQGAQDYGYTF
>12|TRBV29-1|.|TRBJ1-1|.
TGCAGCGTTGGACTCGGCGAGGGCTCAGCTTTCTTT
CSVGLGEGSAFF